Listed below are T cell receptor beta chains from one sample, sequenced in a study of shared clonotypes between healthy human individuals. TCRdb keeps only in-frame clones here, not all; method: immunoSEQ multiplex PCR. Here the sample spans 550,000 to 850,000 clones, roughly 70% being singletons. Specimen: memory CD4+ T cells sorted from blood. The receptor set was obtained from a woman under 40 in good health. The CDR3 runs from the conserved cysteine through the conserved F or W. D genes are given only for firm matches. Some rows mark clone size as missing; the rest say once, few, many or name a class of expanded clone.

V: TRBV2
size: -
J: TRBJ1-2
D: -
CDR3: CASKSTDGSGGYTF
DNA: TGTGCCAGCAAGTCTACCGACGGCTCGGGGGGCTACACCTTC

V: TRBV28
size: -
J: TRBJ2-7
D: TRBD1
CDR3: CASSGTGFPYEQYF
DNA: TGTGCCAGCTCCGGGACAGGGTTCCCCTACGAGCAGTACTTC

V: TRBV10-3
size: few
J: TRBJ2-7
D: TRBD2
CDR3: CAIRRTSDTYEQYF
DNA: TGTGCCATCAGAAGGACTAGCGACACCTACGAGCAGTACTTC

V: TRBV21-1
size: -
J: TRBJ1-5
D: -
CDR3: CASSSYGFCNQPQHF
DNA: TGTGCCAGCAGCAGCTACGGGTTTTGCAATCAGCCCCAGCATTTT

V: TRBV6-6
size: -
J: TRBJ1-1
D: -
CDR3: CASRDSFWNTEAFF
DNA: TGTGCCAGCAGGGACAGTTTTTGGAACACTGAAGCTTTCTTT

V: TRBV9
size: -
J: TRBJ2-3
D: -
CDR3: CASSNGGTDTQYF
DNA: TGTGCCAGCAGCAATGGAGGCACAGATACGCAGTATTTT

V: TRBV9
size: -
J: TRBJ2-2
D: -
CDR3: CASSVVPGDTFTGELFF
DNA: TGTGCCAGCAGCGTAGTTCCGGGAGATACCTTCACCGGGGAGCTGTTTTTT

V: TRBV21-1
size: -
J: TRBJ2-1
D: -
CDR3: CASSLTSGVYNEQFF
DNA: TGTGCCAGCAGCCTGACTAGCGGGGTTTACAATGAGCAGTTCTTC

V: TRBV2
size: -
J: TRBJ2-5
D: TRBD2
CDR3: CASSAAFKAGETQYF
DNA: TGTGCCAGCAGTGCCGCCTTCAAAGCGGGGGAGACCCAGTACTTC

V: TRBV10-1
size: -
J: TRBJ2-3
D: -
CDR3: CASSDLPGDDTDTQYF
DNA: TGCGCCAGCAGTGATCTCCCGGGAGATGACACAGATACGCAGTATTTT

V: TRBV6-5
size: -
J: TRBJ2-7
D: -
CDR3: CASSRGLNSYEQYF
DNA: TGTGCCAGCAGCCGAGGACTAAACTCCTACGAGCAGTACTTC

V: TRBV14
size: -
J: TRBJ2-3
D: -
CDR3: CASSQRARSTDTQYF
DNA: TGTGCCAGCAGCCAAAGGGCCAGAAGCACAGATACGCAGTATTTT

V: TRBV7-3
size: -
J: TRBJ2-1
D: -
CDR3: CASSPRRGRNEQFF
DNA: TGTGCCAGCAGCCCCCGTAGGGGCCGGAATGAGCAGTTCTTC

V: TRBV19
size: few
J: TRBJ1-5
D: -
CDR3: CASSGLASHSNQPQHF
DNA: TGTGCCAGTAGTGGGTTGGCGAGTCATAGCAATCAGCCCCAGCATTTT

V: TRBV7-9
size: -
J: TRBJ2-5
D: -
CDR3: CASSSLPGRQETQYF
DNA: TGTGCCAGCAGCTCCCTCCCGGGGAGGCAAGAGACCCAGTACTTC

V: TRBV5-1
size: few
J: TRBJ1-2
D: TRBD1
CDR3: CASSPEGAPGYTF
DNA: TGCGCCAGCAGCCCCGAGGGGGCGCCTGGCTACACCTTC

V: TRBV28
size: -
J: TRBJ1-5
D: -
CDR3: CASSLGIGTIYQPQHF
DNA: TGTGCCAGCAGTTTGGGGATCGGGACAATCTATCAGCCCCAGCATTTT

V: TRBV11-1
size: -
J: TRBJ2-5
D: TRBD2
CDR3: CASSIRPSAGGNQETQYF
DNA: TGTGCCAGCAGCATCCGCCCGTCAGCGGGAGGGAACCAAGAGACCCAGTACTTC

V: TRBV27
size: -
J: TRBJ2-3
D: -
CDR3: CASSLVSTDTQYF
DNA: TGTGCCAGCAGTTTGGTGTCCACAGATACGCAGTATTTT

V: TRBV7-9
size: -
J: TRBJ2-3
D: TRBD2
CDR3: CASSPPVAGGDTQYF
DNA: TGTGCCAGCAGCCCCCCCGTAGCGGGAGGAGATACGCAGTATTTT

V: TRBV6-5
size: -
J: TRBJ1-4
D: TRBD1
CDR3: CASSLTQGANEKLFF
DNA: TGTGCCAGCAGCCTAACACAGGGGGCGAATGAAAAACTGTTTTTT

V: TRBV10-3
size: few
J: TRBJ2-7
D: -
CDR3: CAIRSPAIHEQYF
DNA: TGTGCCATCCGTTCCCCAGCGATCCACGAGCAGTACTTC

V: TRBV27
size: -
J: TRBJ1-2
D: -
CDR3: CASSLSALTVWGYTF
DNA: TGTGCCAGCAGTTTATCAGCTCTGACAGTGTGGGGCTACACCTTC

V: TRBV11-2
size: -
J: TRBJ2-1
D: TRBD2
CDR3: CASSFLAGYNEQFF
DNA: TGTGCCAGCAGCTTCCTAGCGGGTTACAATGAGCAGTTCTTC

V: TRBV4-1
size: -
J: TRBJ2-5
D: -
CDR3: CASSRGPQETQYF
DNA: TGCGCCAGCAGCCGTGGACCCCAAGAGACCCAGTACTTC

V: TRBV19
size: -
J: TRBJ2-1
D: TRBD1
CDR3: CASSTNRGEALSYNEQFF
DNA: TGTGCCAGTAGTACGAACAGGGGCGAAGCCTTATCCTACAATGAGCAGTTCTTC

V: TRBV4-2
size: -
J: TRBJ1-2
D: TRBD1
CDR3: CASSQGTGGYGYTF
DNA: TGTGCCAGCAGCCAAGGTACAGGGGGCTATGGCTACACCTTC

V: TRBV5-1
size: -
J: TRBJ1-1
D: -
CDR3: CASSVLDRNTEAFF
DNA: TGCGCCAGCAGCGTCCTGGACAGGAACACTGAAGCTTTCTTT

V: TRBV19
size: -
J: TRBJ2-2
D: -
CDR3: CASSPERARELFF
DNA: TGTGCCAGTAGTCCAGAGCGAGCTAGGGAGCTGTTTTTT